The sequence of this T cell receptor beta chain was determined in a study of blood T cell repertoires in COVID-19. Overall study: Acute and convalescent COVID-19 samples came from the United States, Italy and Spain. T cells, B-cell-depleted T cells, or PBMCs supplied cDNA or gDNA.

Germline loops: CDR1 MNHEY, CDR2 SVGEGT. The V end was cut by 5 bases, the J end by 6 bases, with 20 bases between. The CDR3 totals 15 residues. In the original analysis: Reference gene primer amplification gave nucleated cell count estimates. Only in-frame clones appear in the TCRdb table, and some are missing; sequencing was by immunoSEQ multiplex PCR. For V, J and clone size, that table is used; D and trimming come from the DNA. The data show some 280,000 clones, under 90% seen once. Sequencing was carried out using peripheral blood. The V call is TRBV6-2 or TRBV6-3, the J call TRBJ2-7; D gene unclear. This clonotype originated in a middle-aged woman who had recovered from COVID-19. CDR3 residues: CASSKAPGWSIEQYF. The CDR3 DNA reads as TGTGCCAGCAGTAAAGCACCCGGTTGGTCTATCGAGCAGTACTTC.